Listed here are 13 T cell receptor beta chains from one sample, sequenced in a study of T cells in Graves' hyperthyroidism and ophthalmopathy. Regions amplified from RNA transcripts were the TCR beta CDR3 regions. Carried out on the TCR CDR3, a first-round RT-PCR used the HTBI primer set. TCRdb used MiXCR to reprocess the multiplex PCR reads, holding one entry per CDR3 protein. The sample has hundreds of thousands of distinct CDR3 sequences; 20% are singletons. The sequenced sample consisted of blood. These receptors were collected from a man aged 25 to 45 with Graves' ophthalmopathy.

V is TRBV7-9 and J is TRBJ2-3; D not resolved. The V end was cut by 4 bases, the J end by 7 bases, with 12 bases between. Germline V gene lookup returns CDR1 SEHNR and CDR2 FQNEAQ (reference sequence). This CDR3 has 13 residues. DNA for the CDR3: TGTGCCAGCAGCTCGCCCCTCGTCAATACGCAGTATTTT. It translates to CASSSPLVNTQYF.

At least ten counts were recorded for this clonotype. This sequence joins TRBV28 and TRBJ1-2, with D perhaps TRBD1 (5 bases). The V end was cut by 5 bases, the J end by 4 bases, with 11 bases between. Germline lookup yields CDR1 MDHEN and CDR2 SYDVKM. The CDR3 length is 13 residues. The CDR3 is CASSIDSTYGYTF. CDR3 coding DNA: TGTGCCAGCAGTATCGACAGCACCTATGGCTACACCTTC.

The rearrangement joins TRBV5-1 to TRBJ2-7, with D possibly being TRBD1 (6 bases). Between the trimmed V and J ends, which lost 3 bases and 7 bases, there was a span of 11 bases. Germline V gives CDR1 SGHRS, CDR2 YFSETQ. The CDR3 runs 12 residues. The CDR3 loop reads CASSSQGKEQYF. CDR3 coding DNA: TGCGCCAGCAGCTCCCAGGGGAAGGAGCAGTACTTC.

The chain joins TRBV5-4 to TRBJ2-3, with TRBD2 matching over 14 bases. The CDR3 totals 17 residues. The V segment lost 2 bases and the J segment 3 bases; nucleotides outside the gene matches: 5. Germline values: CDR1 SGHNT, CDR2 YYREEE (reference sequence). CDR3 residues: CASSFQTSGRGTDTQYF. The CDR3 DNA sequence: TGTGCCAGCAGCTTCCAGACTAGCGGGAGGGGAACAGATACGCAGTATTTT.

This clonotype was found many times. The DNA for the CDR3 is TGTGCCAGCAGCCAGAGGACTGGTCCGGGGGAGACCCAGTACTTC. Protein sequence: CASSQRTGPGETQYF. This sequence joins TRBV11-2 and TRBJ2-5; weak D call: TRBD2 (5 bases). There are 15 residues in the CDR3. Germline loops: CDR1 SGHAT, CDR2 FQNNGV. Deletions cut 5 bases from V and 5 bases from J, with 18 bases between.

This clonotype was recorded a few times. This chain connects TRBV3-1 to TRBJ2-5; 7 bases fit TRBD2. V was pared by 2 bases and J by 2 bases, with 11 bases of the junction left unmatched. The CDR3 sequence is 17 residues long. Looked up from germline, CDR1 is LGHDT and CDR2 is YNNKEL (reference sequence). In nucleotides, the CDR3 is TGTGCCAGCAGCCAATGGACTAGGTCGCAGTTACAAGAGACCCAGTACTTC. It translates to CASSQWTRSQLQETQYF.

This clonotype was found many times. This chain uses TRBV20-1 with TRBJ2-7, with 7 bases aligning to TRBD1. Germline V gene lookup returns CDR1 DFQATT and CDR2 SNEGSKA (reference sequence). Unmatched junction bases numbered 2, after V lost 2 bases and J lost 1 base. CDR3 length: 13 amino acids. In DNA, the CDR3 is TGCAGTGCTAGAACAGGGGCTTCCTACGAGCAGTACTTC. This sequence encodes CSARTGASYEQYF.

The CDR3 region has the DNA TGTGCCAGCAGCCACAGGGCGTTGGACTATGGCTACACCTTC. It encodes CASSHRALDYGYTF. The V and J genes are TRBV7-2 and TRBJ1-2; tentatively, D is TRBD1 (6 bases). Germline CDR1 is SGHTA and CDR2 is FQGNSA. The CDR3 runs to 14 residues. The V end lost 5 bases, the J end lost 3 bases, and 13 bases lay between the germline ends.

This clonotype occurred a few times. CDR3 DNA sequence: TGCGCCAGCAGCCAAGCCTTGGTGGGGAGGACCGGGGAGCTGTTTTTT. Protein: CASSQALVGRTGELFF. The chain links TRBV4-3 to TRBJ2-2; a possible D gene is TRBD2 (6 bases). Germline CDR1 is LGHNA and CDR2 is YSLEER. The CDR3 length is 16 residues. V was cut by 1 base and J by 5 bases, with 14 bases left in between.

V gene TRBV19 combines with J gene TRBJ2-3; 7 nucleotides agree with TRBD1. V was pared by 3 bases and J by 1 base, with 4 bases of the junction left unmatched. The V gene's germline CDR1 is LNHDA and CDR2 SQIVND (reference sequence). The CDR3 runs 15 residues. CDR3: CASSISGGGTDTQYF. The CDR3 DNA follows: TGTGCCAGTAGTATCTCAGGGGGAGGCACAGATACGCAGTATTTT.

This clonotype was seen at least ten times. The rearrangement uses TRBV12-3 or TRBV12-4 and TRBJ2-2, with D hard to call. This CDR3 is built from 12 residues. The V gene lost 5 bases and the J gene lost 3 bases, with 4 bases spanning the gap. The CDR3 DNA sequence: TGTGCCAGCAGTCCACACACCGGGGAGCTGTTTTTT. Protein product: CASSPHTGELFF.

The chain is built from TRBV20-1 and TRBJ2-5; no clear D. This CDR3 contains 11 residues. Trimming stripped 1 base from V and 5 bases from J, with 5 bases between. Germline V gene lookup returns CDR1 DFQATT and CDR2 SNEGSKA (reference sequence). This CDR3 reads CSARALETQYF. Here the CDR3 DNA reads TGCAGTGCTAGAGCTTTGGAGACCCAGTACTTC.

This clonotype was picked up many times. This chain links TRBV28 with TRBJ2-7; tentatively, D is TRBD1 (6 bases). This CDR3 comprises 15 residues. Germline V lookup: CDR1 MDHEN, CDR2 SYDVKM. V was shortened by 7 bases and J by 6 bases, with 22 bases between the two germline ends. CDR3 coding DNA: TGTGCCAGCAACACACCCCGGGACAAGCACCCCGAGCAGTACTTC. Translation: CASNTPRDKHPEQYF.